Only a few counts were recorded for the clone carrying this T cell receptor (beta chain). The antigen is not known. This sample stems from a study of PD-1 blockade in classical Hodgkin lymphoma. General study results and limits: Patients newly diagnosed and complete responders had comparable baseline diversity.

There was relapse after autologous stem cell transplantation in every patient, and there was variation in brentuximab vedotin exposure. Sequencing used immunoSEQ multiplex PCR; TCRdb keeps in-frame clones, though not all of them. The sample carries around 40,000 clones, 60% to 85% recorded once. V lost 3 bases to trimming and J lost 4 bases; unmatched junction nucleotides: 5. Germline assignment: CDR1 SGDLS and CDR2 YYNGEE. The CDR3 extends over 15 amino acids. The receptor was isolated from a human donor with classical Hodgkin lymphoma. This chain uses TRBV9 with TRBJ2-1; 9 bases map to TRBD2. Sequenced material: peripheral blood mononuclear cells (PBMCs), taken at baseline. The CDR3 DNA sequence: TGTGCCAGCAGCGAGAGGCTAGCGGGGTACAATGAGCAGTTCTTC. Protein product: CASSERLAGYNEQFF.